The entry below gives a single T cell receptor (beta chain) sequence along with its context. The antigen is not known. In germline, CDR1 is SEHNR, CDR2 FQNEAQ (reference sequence). The CDR3 covers 20 residues. The sample belongs to a study of CXCR3-negative and CXCR3-positive naive CD8 T cells. Study at large: With about 1.5 +/- 0.3 million reads per library, the TRB reads numbered around 130 million in total. Overall study results and limits: Naive CXCR3-positive cells had TRB CDR3s more hydrophobic than those of CXCR3-negative naive cells. Across naive subsets, surface CD5 expression was comparable, and TCR strength was inferred from properties of the TRB CDR3. Much lower diversity was found in memory CD8+ cells, while both naive subsets had comparably high diversity. Memory, not naive, CXCR3-negative and CXCR3-positive cells differed in TRBV-TRBJ usage.

All TRB cDNA libraries came from 5' RACE performed with UMI labels. Following a re-call of the 5' RACE reads, TCRdb has one entry per CDR3 protein and lacks DNA. The repertoire table contains around 84,000 distinct CDR3 sequences. The receptor comes from a human donor in good health. Some clones in this sample may be carry-over from other donors' samples. The source material was naive CXCR3+ CD8+ T cells from blood. The subset here: CD45RO-CCR7+CD27+CD95- naive CD8+ T cells expressing CXCR3 (TNR3+). This rearrangement joins TRBV7-9 to TRBJ2-1; TCRdb gives TRBD1 as the D gene, but with no DNA this cannot be confirmed. The CDR3 region is CASSLVGPPTGGGSYNEQFF.